This T cell receptor beta chain was profiled in a study of blood T cell repertoires in COVID-19. Study at large: T cells, B-cell-depleted T cells, or PBMCs provided the cDNA or gDNA that served as material.

The CDR3 totals 16 residues. The method was immunoSEQ multiplex PCR; TCRdb's version includes in-frame clones alone and lacks a portion of them. The table includes 180,000 or so clones, more than 85% detected once. This clone was seen a single time. This rearrangement joins TRBV21-1 to TRBJ1-2; the table's D call, TRBD1, has no DNA check behind it. TRBV21-1 is labeled a pseudogene. The material sequenced was peripheral blood. This receptor was identified in a man between 18 and 35 years old with acute or convalescent COVID-19. CDR3 region: CASSQKWPGLDYGYTF. CDR3 DNA sequence: TGTGCCAGCAGCCAAAAATGGCCAGGGCTCGACTATGGCTACACCTTC.